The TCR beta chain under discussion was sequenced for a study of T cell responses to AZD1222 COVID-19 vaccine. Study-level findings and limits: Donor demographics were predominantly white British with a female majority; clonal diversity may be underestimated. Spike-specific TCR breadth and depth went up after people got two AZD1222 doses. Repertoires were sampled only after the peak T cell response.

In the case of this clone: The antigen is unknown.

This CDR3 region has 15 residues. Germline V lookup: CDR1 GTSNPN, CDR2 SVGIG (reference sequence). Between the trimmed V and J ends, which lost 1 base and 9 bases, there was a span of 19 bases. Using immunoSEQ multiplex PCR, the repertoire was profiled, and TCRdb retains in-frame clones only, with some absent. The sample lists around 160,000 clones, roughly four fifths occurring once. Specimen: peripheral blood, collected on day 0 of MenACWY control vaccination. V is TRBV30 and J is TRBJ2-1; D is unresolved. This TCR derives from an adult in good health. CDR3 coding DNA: TGTGCCTGGAGTGGGGCGAGCTTGGATGAAGGTGAGCAGTTCTTC. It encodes CAWSGASLDEGEQFF.